This T cell receptor (beta chain) was obtained from a study of T-cell reconstitution after alpha-beta-depleted transplantation in children. At least ten counts were recorded for this clonotype. Unique molecular identifiers tagged the TCRbeta library. TCRdb ran MiXCR on the PCR reads and lists one entry per CDR3 protein. The data hold 200,000 to 250,000 distinct CDR3 sequences, with roughly 8% observed a single time. Germline V lookup: CDR1 SGHDT, CDR2 YYEEEE. This CDR3 region has 16 residues. With V trimmed by 0 bases and J by 0 bases, 3 bases remained unmatched. The clonotype originates from a male patient aged 10 to 17 who had a stem cell transplant for acute lymphoblastic leukemia, so the T cells may come from the graft donor. Material: PBMCs, mostly from graft donor cells, obtained 180 days after TCRalphabeta/CD19-depleted stem cell transplant. The chain employs TRBV5-6 and TRBJ2-4; 7 bases line up with TRBD1. The CDR3 bases are TGTGCCAGCAGCTTGGAGGACAGGCTAGCCAAAAACATTCAGTACTTC. Its translation: CASSLEDRLAKNIQYF.